The text below deals with one T cell receptor (beta chain). The CDR3 sequence is 15 residues long. Deletions cut 6 bases from V and 7 bases from J, with 22 bases between. The V gene's germline CDR1 is GTSNPN and CDR2 SVGIG (reference sequence). This sample is drawn from a study of shared clonotypes between healthy human individuals. Execution of the assay was at deep level. For unsorted PBMC, around 280 ng DNA per replicate equaled some 32,000 T cell genomes. TCRdb's table, derived via immunoSEQ multiplex PCR, lists solely in-frame clones and lacks some. The table records about 600,000 clones, around three quarters of them present only once.

This sequence originates from a woman aged 40 to 55 in good health. Some clones in this sample may be carry-over from other donors' samples. V gene TRBV30 combines with J gene TRBJ1-5; the D gene is possibly TRBD1 (6 bases). The sample taken for sequencing was PBMCs. The CDR3 loop is CACQVGDKSGQPQHF. CDR3 DNA: TGTGCCTGCCAAGTGGGGGACAAATCCGGGCAGCCCCAGCATTTT.